Presented here are 23 T cell receptor beta chains from one specimen sequenced in a study of CD8 T cells in Susac syndrome. Random hexamers were used to reverse transcribe the RNA input (roughly 0.5 to 1 ug). TCRdb reanalysed the immunoSEQ multiplex PCR reads using MiXCR and keeps one entry per CDR3 protein. Of 55,000 to 85,000 distinct CDR3 sequences listed, under 96% are singletons. The sequencing input was CD4+ T cells from PBMCs. These receptors all come from a human donor with multiple sclerosis.

This clonotype was observed a few times. V is TRBV27 and J is TRBJ1-1; 10 bases match TRBD1. V was pared by 0 bases and J by 6 bases, with 10 bases of the junction left unmatched. The germline gives CDR1 MNHEY, CDR2 SMNVEV (reference sequence). The CDR3 length is 17 residues. The CDR3 coding sequence is TGTGCCAGCAGTTTATCATTCCGACAGGGGGCGATTTCTGAAGCTTTCTTT. Translated: CASSLSFRQGAISEAFF.

The sample holds one count of this clonotype. This chain uses TRBV12-3 or TRBV12-4 with TRBJ1-1; D gene ambiguous. V was shortened by 10 bases and J by 0 bases, with 12 bases between the two germline ends. This CDR3 has 13 residues. The CDR3 DNA sequence: TGTGCCAACGCAGAGAACATGAACACTGAAGCTTTCTTT. Translating it yields CANAENMNTEAFF.

The chain employs TRBV14 and TRBJ2-3; D perhaps matches TRBD2 (6 bases). The germline V gene has CDR1 SGHDN and CDR2 FVKESK. V was clipped by 2 bases and J by 2 bases, with 11 bases between them. The length of the CDR3 is 15 residues. The CDR3 here is CASSQNLASTDTQYF. CDR3 nucleotide sequence: TGTGCCAGCAGCCAAAACCTAGCGTCCACAGATACGCAGTATTTT.

The gene calls are TRBV12-3 or TRBV12-4 and TRBJ1-2; no definite D call. This CDR3 is built from 12 residues. V gave up 5 bases and J gave up 7 bases, with 11 bases separating them. The CDR3 region is CASSPDLGGYTF. The CDR3 DNA reads TGTGCCAGCAGTCCTGACCTAGGTGGCTACACCTTC.

This chain links TRBV18 with TRBJ1-5, with D hard to call. Trimming removed 2 bases from V and 3 bases from J, with 14 bases in between. The germline V gene has CDR1 KGHSH and CDR2 LQKENI. The CDR3 runs to 16 residues. The CDR3 DNA reads TGTGCCAGCTCACCAATCGGTATTGGGGACAATCAGCCCCAGCATTTT. Translated: CASSPIGIGDNQPQHF. The full variable domain, in which reference TRBV18 and TRBJ1-5 provide the parts outside the CDR3, is NAGVMQNPRHLVRRRGQEARLRCSPMKGHSHVYWYRQLPEEGLKFMVYLQKENIIDESGMPKERFSAEFPKEGPSILRIQQVVRGDSAAYFCASSPIGIGDNQPQHFGDGTRLSIL.

The V gene is TRBV15, the J gene TRBJ1-4; no reliable D call. Deletions cut 0 bases from V and 6 bases from J, with 8 bases between. Germline V gives CDR1 LNHNV, CDR2 YYDKDF (reference sequence). The CDR3 is 14 residues long. The chain's CDR3 is CATSRDRTDEKLFF. The CDR3 bases are TGTGCCACCAGCAGAGATCGCACGGATGAAAAACTGTTTTTT.

The rearrangement joins TRBV6-1 to TRBJ2-3, with a weak D call TRBD2 (6 bases). The CDR3 sequence is 17 residues long. V lost 2 bases and J lost 2, with 17 bases in between. The germline CDR1 and CDR2 sequences are MNHNS and SASEGT. This CDR3 reads CASSEWPGGAPTDTQYF. In DNA, the CDR3 is TGTGCCAGCAGTGAATGGCCCGGCGGGGCACCCACAGATACGCAGTATTTT.

CDR3 in DNA: TGCGCCAGCAGCTTGGCCCACAGCGCGGAATCTGGGGCCAACGTCCTGACTTTC. Its translation: CASSLAHSAESGANVLTF. The chain employs TRBV5-1 and TRBJ2-6; D remains unclear. V was trimmed by 0 bases and J by 1 base, leaving 14 bases between them. This CDR3 region has 18 residues. Germline-derived CDR1 and CDR2 are SGHRS and YFSETQ.

The J gene is TRBJ1-2, the V gene TRBV12-3 or TRBV12-4; maybe TRBD1 (5 bases). V was pared by 2 bases and J by 3 bases, with 19 bases between. The CDR3 runs 17 residues. DNA for the CDR3: TGTGCCAGCAGTTTATATATGGCAGGGCAGGGTGACTATGGCTACACCTTC. Its translation is CASSLYMAGQGDYGYTF.

The CDR3 sequence: CASSHSSGTGGSGANVLTF. As DNA, the CDR3 is TGTGCCAGCAGCCATTCTTCCGGGACAGGGGGGTCAGGGGCCAACGTCCTGACTTTC. This chain links TRBV3-1 with TRBJ2-6; 11 nucleotides match TRBD1. Germline CDR1 LGHDT, CDR2 YNNKEL (reference sequence). The CDR3 has 19 amino acids. V gave up 3 bases and J gave up 4 bases; unmatched junction bases: 11.

This clonotype appeared a single time. V usage is TRBV5-1 and J usage is TRBJ2-1, with 9 bases aligning to TRBD2. The CDR3 spans 12 residues. From germline, CDR1 is SGHRS and CDR2 YFSETQ. Germline trimming cut 2 bases from V and 10 bases from J; bases unmatched to any gene: 1. CDR3 loop: CASSFLAGEQFF. The CDR3 coding sequence is TGCGCCAGCAGCTTTCTAGCGGGAGAGCAGTTCTTC.

The chain uses TRBV20-1 and TRBJ2-7; TRBD1 matches at 9 bases. The CDR3 is 14 amino acids. Trimming at V came to 2 bases and at J to 5 bases, leaving 7 bases not matched to a gene. The V gene's germline CDR1 is DFQATT and CDR2 SNEGSKA (reference sequence). The CDR3 DNA sequence: TGCAGTGCTAGACGCCGGGACAGGGTGAACGAGCAGTACTTC. Protein product: CSARRRDRVNEQYF.

The rearrangement uses TRBV20-1 and TRBJ1-5; possible D gene TRBD1, 6 bases. The CDR3 sequence is 16 residues long. V lost 4 bases to trimming and J lost 0 bases, with 16 bases between them. Germline V lookup: CDR1 DFQATT, CDR2 SNEGSKA (reference sequence). This CDR3 is CSATRTDTFSNQPQHF. The CDR3 nucleotides are TGCAGTGCTACAAGGACAGACACCTTTAGCAATCAGCCCCAGCATTTT.

The chain carries TRBV28 and TRBJ1-1, with D possibly TRBD1 on 6 matching bases. The germline V gene has CDR1 MDHEN and CDR2 SYDVKM. V was shortened by 6 bases and J by 2 bases, with 13 bases between the two germline ends. The CDR3 loop spans 14 amino acids. CDR3 sequence: CASRKMDRNTEAFF. Here the CDR3 DNA reads TGTGCCAGCAGGAAGATGGACAGAAACACTGAAGCTTTCTTT.

The chain carries TRBV3-1 and TRBJ2-1; D is unclear. CDR3 length equals 15 residues. The V end was cut by 0 bases, the J end by 2 bases, with 8 bases between. CDR1 and CDR2 (germline): LGHDT, YNNKEL (reference sequence). CDR3 sequence reads: CASSQDQNAYNEQFF. The DNA for the CDR3 is TGTGCCAGCAGCCAAGATCAGAACGCCTACAATGAGCAGTTCTTC.

This chain joins TRBV9 and TRBJ2-5; 7 nucleotides align to TRBD1. This CDR3 comprises 13 residues. The V segment lost 3 bases and the J segment 5 bases; nucleotides outside the gene matches: 4. Germline V gene data show CDR1 as SGDLS and CDR2 as YYNGEE. This CDR3 is CASSATGMETQYF. The CDR3 coding sequence is TGTGCCAGCAGCGCGACAGGGATGGAGACCCAGTACTTC.

The chain links TRBV12-3 or TRBV12-4 to TRBJ1-1; TRBD1 aligns across 8 bases. The CDR3 length is 16 residues. Unmatched junction bases numbered 4, after V lost 0 bases and J lost 1 base. CDR3 sequence (DNA): TGTGCCAGCAGTTTAGCGTCCGGGACAGGGAACACTGAAGCTTTCTTT. Amino acids: CASSLASGTGNTEAFF.

This clonotype was recorded once. The chain joins TRBV12-3 or TRBV12-4 to TRBJ2-3; D is perhaps TRBD1 (6 bases). The CDR3 length is 17 residues. The germline V and J ends were trimmed by 6 bases and 0 bases, with 19 bases remaining between them. For the CDR3, the DNA is TGTGCCAGCAGCCTGGGGGCGACTATATCTAGCACAGATACGCAGTATTTT. It encodes CASSLGATISSTDTQYF.

Only one count was recorded for this clonotype. The V call is TRBV4-1, the J call TRBJ1-6; TRBD1 matches at 9 bases. The CDR3 extends over 16 amino acids. Unmatched junction bases numbered 12, after V lost 4 bases and J lost 11 bases. The germline CDR1 and CDR2 sequences are MGHRA and YSYEKL. The DNA for the CDR3 is TGCGCCAGCAGCCCCCCTGGGACAGGGAAACGGGCACCCCTCCACTTT. Amino acids: CASSPPGTGKRAPLHF.

The DNA for the CDR3 is TGTGCCAGTGCTAGCGGGGGGTCGCAGACCCAGTACTTC. It yields the protein CASASGGSQTQYF. V usage is TRBV19 and J usage is TRBJ2-5, with TRBD2 identical over 11 bases. The CDR3 is made up of 13 amino acids. Germline V CDR1 and CDR2: LNHDA, SQIVND (reference sequence). V shed 8 bases, J shed 6 bases, and the junction held 5 bases outside the gene matches.

This clonotype was seen only once. The genes are TRBV5-4 and TRBJ2-7; D is perhaps TRBD1 (8 bases). Germline CDR1 is SGHNT and CDR2 is YYREEE (reference sequence). V was cut by 0 bases and J by 5 bases, with 15 bases left in between. The CDR3 covers 15 residues. The CDR3 nucleotides are TGTGCCAGCAGCTTGGGACACAGGGGGGGCAACGAGCAGTACTTC. Its translation: CASSLGHRGGNEQYF.

The chain carries TRBV12-3 or TRBV12-4 and TRBJ2-7; no reliable D call. Trimming removed 1 base from V and 12 bases from J, with 28 bases in between. The CDR3 runs 17 residues. The CDR3 spells CASSLVEPDTQEPRRYF. In DNA, the CDR3 is TGTGCCAGCAGTTTAGTCGAACCCGACACTCAGGAGCCTAGACGGTACTTC.

The chain joins TRBV18 to TRBJ1-5, with D possibly matching TRBD1 (6 bases). CDR3 length: 15 amino acids. In germline, CDR1 is KGHSH, CDR2 LQKENI. Trimming took 0 bases from V and 4 from J, leaving 10 bases between them. The CDR3 loop reads CASSPPDSGNQPQHF. Here the CDR3 DNA reads TGTGCCAGCTCACCACCGGACAGTGGGAATCAGCCCCAGCATTTT.